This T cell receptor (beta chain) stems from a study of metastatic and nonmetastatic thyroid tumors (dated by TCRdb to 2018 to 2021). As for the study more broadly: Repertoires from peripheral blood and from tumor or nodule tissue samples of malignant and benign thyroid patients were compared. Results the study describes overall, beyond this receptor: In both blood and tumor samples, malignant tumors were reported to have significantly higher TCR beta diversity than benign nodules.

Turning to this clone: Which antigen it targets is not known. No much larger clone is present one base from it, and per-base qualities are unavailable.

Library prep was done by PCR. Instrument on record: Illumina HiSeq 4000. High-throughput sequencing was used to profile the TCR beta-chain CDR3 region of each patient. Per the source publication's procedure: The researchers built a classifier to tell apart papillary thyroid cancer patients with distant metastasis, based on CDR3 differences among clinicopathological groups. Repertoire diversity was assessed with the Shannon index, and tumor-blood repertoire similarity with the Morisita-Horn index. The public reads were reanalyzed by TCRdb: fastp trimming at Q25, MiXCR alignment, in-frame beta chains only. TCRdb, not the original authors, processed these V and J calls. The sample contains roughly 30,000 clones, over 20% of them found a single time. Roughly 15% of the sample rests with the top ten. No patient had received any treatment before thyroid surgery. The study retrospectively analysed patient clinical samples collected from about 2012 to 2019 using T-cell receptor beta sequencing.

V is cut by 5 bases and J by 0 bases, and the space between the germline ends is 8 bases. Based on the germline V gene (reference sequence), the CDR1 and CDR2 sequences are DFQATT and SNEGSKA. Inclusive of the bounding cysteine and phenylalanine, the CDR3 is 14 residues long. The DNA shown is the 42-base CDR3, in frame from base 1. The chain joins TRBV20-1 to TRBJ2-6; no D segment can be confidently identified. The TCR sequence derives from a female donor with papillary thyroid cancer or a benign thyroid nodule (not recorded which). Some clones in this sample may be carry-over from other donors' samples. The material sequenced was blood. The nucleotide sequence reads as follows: TGCAGTGCTCCTAAAGGCTCTGGGGCCAACGTCCTGACTTTC. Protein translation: CSAPKGSGANVLTF.